The sequence of this T cell receptor (beta chain) was determined in a study of cytomegalovirus exposure and HLA in healthy donors. Overall study context: In an early release, HLA-typed donors contributed about 80 million unique TCR sequences. Study conclusions and caveats: At a 0.05 false discovery rate, a later analysis found about 17,000 TCR beta sequences to be associated with HLA alleles.

Germline V gene lookup returns CDR1 SGHRS and CDR2 YFSETQ. The CDR3 extends over 13 amino acids. The junction had 3 bases not matched to a gene; V was cut back by 5 bases and J by 1 base. About this clone itself: Its antigen is unidentified.

The study ran its PCR with 60 Vbeta and 13 Jbeta primers. Sequenced by immunoSEQ multiplex PCR; TCRdb stores in-frame clones only, minus some. Here the sample table reports nearly 200,000 clones. The origin of this receptor is a boy younger than 18 in good health and CMV-seronegative. V is TRBV5-1 and J is TRBJ2-7, with 7 nucleotides matching TRBD1. Sequencing was performed on PBMCs. The CDR3 DNA reads as TGCGCCAGCAGTAAGGACAGGTCCTACGAGCAGTACTTC. This gives the protein CASSKDRSYEQYF.